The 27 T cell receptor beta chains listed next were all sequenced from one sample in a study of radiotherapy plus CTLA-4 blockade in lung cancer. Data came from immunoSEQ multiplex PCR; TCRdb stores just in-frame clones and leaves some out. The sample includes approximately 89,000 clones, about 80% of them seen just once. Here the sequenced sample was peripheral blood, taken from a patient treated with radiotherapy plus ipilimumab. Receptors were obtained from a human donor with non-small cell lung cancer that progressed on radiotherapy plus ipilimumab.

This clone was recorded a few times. The CDR3 nucleotides read TGTGCCAGCAGCTTTTCTTCCCTGGACAGATTAAATCAGCCCCAGCATTTT. This encodes CASSFSSLDRLNQPQHF. The chain is built from TRBV28 and TRBJ1-5, with D maybe TRBD1 (6 bases). CDR1 is MDHEN, CDR2 SYDVKM, per germline. The V gene lost 6 bases and the J gene lost 4 bases, with 22 bases spanning the gap. The CDR3 is 17 amino acids.

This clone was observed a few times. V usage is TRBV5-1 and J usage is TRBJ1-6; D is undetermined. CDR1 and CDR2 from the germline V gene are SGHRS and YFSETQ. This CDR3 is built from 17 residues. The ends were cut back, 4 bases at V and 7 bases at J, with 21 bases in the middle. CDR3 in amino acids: CASSPSAGSSSNSPLHF. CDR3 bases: TGCGCCAGCAGCCCCTCAGCGGGGTCTAGTAGCAATTCACCCCTCCACTTT.

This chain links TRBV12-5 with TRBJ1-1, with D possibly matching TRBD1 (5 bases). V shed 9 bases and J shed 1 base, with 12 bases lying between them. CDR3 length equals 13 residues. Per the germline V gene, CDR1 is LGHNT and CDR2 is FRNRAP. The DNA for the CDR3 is TGTGCTAGCGCCCCAGGGAGGAACACTGAAGCTTTCTTT. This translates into CASAPGRNTEAFF.

CDR3 protein: CASNVNSYNEQFF. The DNA of the CDR3 is TGTGCCAGCAACGTAAACTCCTACAATGAGCAGTTCTTC. The J gene is TRBJ2-1, the V gene TRBV2; D not resolved. Trimming left V 7 bases short and J 0 bases short, with 7 bases between. CDR3 size: 13 residues. The germline CDR1 and CDR2 sequences are SNHLY and FYNNEI.

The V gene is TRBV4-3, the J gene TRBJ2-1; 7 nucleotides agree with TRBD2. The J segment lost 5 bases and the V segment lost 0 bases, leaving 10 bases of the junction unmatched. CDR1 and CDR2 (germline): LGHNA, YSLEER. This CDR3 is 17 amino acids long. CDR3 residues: CASSQDSRVAGDNEQFF. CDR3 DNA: TGCGCCAGCAGCCAAGACTCGAGGGTAGCGGGCGACAATGAGCAGTTCTTC.

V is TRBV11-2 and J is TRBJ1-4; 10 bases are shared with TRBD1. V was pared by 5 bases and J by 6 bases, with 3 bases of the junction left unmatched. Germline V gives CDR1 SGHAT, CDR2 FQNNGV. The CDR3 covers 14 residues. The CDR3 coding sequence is TGTGCCAGCAGCGAAGGGACAGGGGATGAAAAACTGTTTTTT. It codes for CASSEGTGDEKLFF.

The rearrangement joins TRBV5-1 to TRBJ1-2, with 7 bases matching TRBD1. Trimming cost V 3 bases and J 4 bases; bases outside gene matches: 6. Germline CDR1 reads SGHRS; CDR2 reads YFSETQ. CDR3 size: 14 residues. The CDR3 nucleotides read TGCGCCAGCAGCTGGGGACAGACTTTCTATGGCTACACCTTC. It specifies CASSWGQTFYGYTF.

In nucleotides, the CDR3 is TGTGCCAGCAGTCTCTTTTGGGAGGATCAGCCCCAGCATTTT. It codes for CASSLFWEDQPQHF. The chain couples TRBV27 to TRBJ1-5, with unresolved D. Trimming removed 5 bases at V and 5 bases at J, with 13 bases between. Germline V lookup: CDR1 MNHEY, CDR2 SMNVEV (reference sequence). The length of the CDR3 is 14 residues.

The CDR3 loop is CAWDPDGPASGNTIYF. DNA for the CDR3: TGTGCCTGGGATCCCGACGGGCCGGCCTCTGGAAACACCATATATTTT. V is TRBV30 and J is TRBJ1-3; D is uncertain. Germline V lookup: CDR1 GTSNPN, CDR2 SVGIG (reference sequence). Trimming took off 5 bases at V and 0 bases at J, with 17 bases between the two ends. The CDR3 is 16 residues long.

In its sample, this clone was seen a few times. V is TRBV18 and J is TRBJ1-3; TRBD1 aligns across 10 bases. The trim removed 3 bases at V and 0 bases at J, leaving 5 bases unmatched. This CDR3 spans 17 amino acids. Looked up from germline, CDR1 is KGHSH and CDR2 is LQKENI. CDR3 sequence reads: CASSPGQGTSSGNTIYF. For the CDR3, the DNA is TGTGCCAGCTCACCGGGACAGGGGACTAGCTCTGGAAACACCATATATTTT.

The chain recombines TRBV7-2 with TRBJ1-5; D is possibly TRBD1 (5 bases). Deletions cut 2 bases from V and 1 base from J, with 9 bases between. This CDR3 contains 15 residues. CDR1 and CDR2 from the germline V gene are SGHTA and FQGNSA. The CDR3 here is CASSLSGLSNQPQHF. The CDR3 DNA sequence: TGTGCCAGCAGCTTATCAGGGTTGAGCAATCAGCCCCAGCATTTT.

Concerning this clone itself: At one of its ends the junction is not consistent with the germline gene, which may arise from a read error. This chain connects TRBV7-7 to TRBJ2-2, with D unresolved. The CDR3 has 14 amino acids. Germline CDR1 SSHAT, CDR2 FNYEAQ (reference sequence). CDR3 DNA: TGTGCTAGCAGCTTATCCGTTTACACCGGGGAGCTGTTTTTT. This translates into CASSLSVYTGELFF.

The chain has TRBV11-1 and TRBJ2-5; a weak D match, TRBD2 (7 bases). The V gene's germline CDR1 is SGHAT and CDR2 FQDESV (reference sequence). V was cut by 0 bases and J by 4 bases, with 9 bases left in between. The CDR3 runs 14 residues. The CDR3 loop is CASSLAGGPETQYF. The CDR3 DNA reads TGTGCCAGCAGCTTAGCGGGGGGGCCAGAGACCCAGTACTTC.

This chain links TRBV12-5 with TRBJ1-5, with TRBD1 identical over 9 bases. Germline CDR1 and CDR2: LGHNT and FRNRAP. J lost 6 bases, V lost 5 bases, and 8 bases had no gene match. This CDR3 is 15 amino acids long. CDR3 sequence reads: CASGPGTGSSQPQHF. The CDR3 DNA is TGTGCTAGTGGTCCAGGGACAGGGTCGTCTCAGCCCCAGCATTTT.

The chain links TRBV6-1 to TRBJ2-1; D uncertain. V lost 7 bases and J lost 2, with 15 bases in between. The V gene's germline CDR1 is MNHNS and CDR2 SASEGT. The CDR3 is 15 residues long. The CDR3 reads CASKERVTTYNEQFF. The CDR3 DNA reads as TGTGCCAGCAAGGAACGGGTCACAACCTACAATGAGCAGTTCTTC.

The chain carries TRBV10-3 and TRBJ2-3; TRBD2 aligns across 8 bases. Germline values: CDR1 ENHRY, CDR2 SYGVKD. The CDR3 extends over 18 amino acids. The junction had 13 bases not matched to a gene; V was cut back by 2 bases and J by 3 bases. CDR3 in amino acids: CAISEGGFALAETDTQYF. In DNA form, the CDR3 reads TGTGCCATCAGTGAGGGGGGATTTGCACTAGCGGAAACAGATACGCAGTATTTT.

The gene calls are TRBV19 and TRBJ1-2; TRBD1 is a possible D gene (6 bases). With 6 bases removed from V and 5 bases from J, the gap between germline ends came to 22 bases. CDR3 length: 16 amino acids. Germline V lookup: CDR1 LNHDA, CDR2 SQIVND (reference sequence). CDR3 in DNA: TGTGCCAGTAGCGCTACTCAGGGGTCCCCGCGGTATGGCTACACCTTC. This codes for CASSATQGSPRYGYTF.

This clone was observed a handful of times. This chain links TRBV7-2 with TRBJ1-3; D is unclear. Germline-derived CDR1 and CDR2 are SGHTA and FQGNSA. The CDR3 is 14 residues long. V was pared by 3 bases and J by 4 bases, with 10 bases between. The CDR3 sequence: CASSLEFWGNTIYF. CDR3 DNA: TGTGCCAGCAGCTTGGAGTTTTGGGGAAACACCATATATTTT. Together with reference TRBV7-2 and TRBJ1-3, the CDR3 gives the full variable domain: GAGVSQSPSNKVTEKGKDVELRCDPISGHTALYWYRQSLGQGLEFLIYFQGNSAPDKSGLPSDRFSAERTGGSVSTLTIQRTQQEDSAVYLCASSLEFWGNTIYFGEGSWLTVV.

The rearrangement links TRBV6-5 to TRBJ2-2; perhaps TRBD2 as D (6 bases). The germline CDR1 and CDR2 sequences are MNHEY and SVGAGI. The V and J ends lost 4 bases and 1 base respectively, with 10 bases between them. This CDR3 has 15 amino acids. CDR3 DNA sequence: TGTGCCAGCAGTTTTGGGGGGATGAACACCGGGGAGCTGTTTTTT. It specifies CASSFGGMNTGELFF.

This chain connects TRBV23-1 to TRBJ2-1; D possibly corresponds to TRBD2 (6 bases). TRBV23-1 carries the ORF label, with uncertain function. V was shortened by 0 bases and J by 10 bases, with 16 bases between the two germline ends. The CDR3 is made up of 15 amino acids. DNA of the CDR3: TGCGCCAGCAGTCAATCCTACGGGGACGGGAGAGAGCAGTTCTTC. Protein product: CASSQSYGDGREQFF.

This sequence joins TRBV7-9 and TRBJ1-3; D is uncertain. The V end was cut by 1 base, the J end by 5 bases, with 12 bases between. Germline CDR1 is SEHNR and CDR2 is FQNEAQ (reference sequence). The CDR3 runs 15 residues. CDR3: CASSLEGPPRNTIYF. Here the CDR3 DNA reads TGTGCCAGCAGCTTAGAAGGGCCACCCCGAAACACCATATATTTT. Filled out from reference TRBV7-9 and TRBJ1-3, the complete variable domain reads DTGVSQNPRHKITKRGQNVTFRCDPISEHNRLYWYRQTLGQGPEFLTYFQNEAQLEKSRLLSDRFSAERPKGSFSTLEIQRTEQGDSAMYLCASSLEGPPRNTIYFGEGSWLTVV.

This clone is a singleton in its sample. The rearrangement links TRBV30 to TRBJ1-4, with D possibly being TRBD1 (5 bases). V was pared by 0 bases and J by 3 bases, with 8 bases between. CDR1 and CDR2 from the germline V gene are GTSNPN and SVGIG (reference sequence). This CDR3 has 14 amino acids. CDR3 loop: CAWSVGGSNEKLFF. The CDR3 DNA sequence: TGTGCCTGGAGTGTGGGGGGTTCTAATGAAAAACTGTTTTTT.

CDR3 sequence reads: CSVGPALGGYTF. The CDR3 coding sequence is TGCAGCGTTGGGCCAGCCCTAGGAGGCTACACCTTC. The J gene is TRBJ1-2, the V gene TRBV29-1; the D is unclear. Germline CDR1 reads SQVTM; CDR2 reads ANQGSEA. The V end lost 4 bases, the J end lost 8 bases, and 14 bases lay between the germline ends. CDR3 size: 12 residues.

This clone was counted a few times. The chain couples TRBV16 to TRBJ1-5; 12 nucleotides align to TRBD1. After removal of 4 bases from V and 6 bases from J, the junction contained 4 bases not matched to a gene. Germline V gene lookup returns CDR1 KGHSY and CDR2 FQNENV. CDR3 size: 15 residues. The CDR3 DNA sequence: TGTGCCAGCAGCCCCGGGACAGGGGGCGGTCAGCCCCAGCATTTT. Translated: CASSPGTGGGQPQHF.

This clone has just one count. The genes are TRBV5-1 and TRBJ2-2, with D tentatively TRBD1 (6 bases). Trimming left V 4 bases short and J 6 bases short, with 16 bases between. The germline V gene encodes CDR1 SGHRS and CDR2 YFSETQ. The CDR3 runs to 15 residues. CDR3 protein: CASSPTQGRAGELFF. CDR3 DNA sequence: TGCGCCAGCAGCCCCACACAGGGAAGGGCCGGGGAGCTGTTTTTT.

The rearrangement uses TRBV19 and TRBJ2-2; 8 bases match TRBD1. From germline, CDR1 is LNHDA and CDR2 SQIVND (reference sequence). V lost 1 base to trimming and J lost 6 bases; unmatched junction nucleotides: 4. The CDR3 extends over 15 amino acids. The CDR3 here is CASSIVGTGPGELFF. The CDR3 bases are TGTGCCAGTAGTATAGTTGGGACAGGCCCCGGGGAGCTGTTTTTT.

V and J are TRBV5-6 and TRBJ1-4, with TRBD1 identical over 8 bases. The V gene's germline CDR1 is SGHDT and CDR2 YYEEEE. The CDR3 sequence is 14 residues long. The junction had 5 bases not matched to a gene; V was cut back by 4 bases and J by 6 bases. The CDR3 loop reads CASSRTGRDEKLFF. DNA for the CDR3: TGTGCCAGCAGCAGGACAGGGAGGGATGAAAAACTGTTTTTT.